The clone carrying this T cell receptor (beta chain) was counted a few times. Its antigen is as yet unknown. This same CDR3 is encoded by further DNA sequences in the sample. This sample was included in a study of shared clonotypes between healthy human individuals. Turning to the study itself: Donors had three CD4 naive, three CD4 memory, two CD8 naive and one CD8 memory plate apiece. Study outcomes and limitations: Unshared clonotypes carried lower generation probabilities than those common to all four donors.

HIV-negative, healthy adults without recent acute infections or vaccinations were the donors. Sequencing was performed with immunoSEQ multiplex PCR; in TCRdb, only in-frame clones are kept and a portion is missing. The sample has about a million clones, roughly 75% seen once. Trimming pared 4 bases from V and 5 bases from J, leaving 8 bases between. CDR3 size: 12 residues. CDR1 is LNHDA and CDR2 is SQIVND in the germline V gene (reference sequence). The V and J genes are TRBV19 and TRBJ1-2; maybe TRBD1 (5 bases). This receptor was identified in a man aged 18 to 30 in good health. The sample comprised memory CD4+ T cells sorted from blood. The subset denotes: CD45RA-negative fraction. CDR3 loop: CASSTTGYGYTF. The CDR3, as DNA: TGTGCCAGTAGTACCACAGGTTATGGCTACACCTTC.